Following are 11 T cell receptor beta chains from one sample sequenced in a study of shared clonotypes between healthy human individuals. The naive CD8 subset, CD45RO-negative cells positively selected for CCR7, excluded terminally differentiated effector memory CD45RA+ cells. The method was immunoSEQ multiplex PCR; TCRdb's version includes in-frame clones alone and lacks a portion of them. The profile shows about 2.1 million clones, 85% to 95% of them singletons. Source material: naive CD8+ T cells from PBMCs. These receptors were obtained from a man between 18 and 35 years old in good health. Some clones in this sample may be carry-over from other donors' samples.

The chain links TRBV29-1 to TRBJ2-7; possibly TRBD1 for D (6 bases). CDR1 and CDR2 from the germline V gene are SQVTM and ANQGSEA. V lost 5 bases to trimming and J lost 3 bases, with 11 bases between them. The CDR3 extends over 12 amino acids. CDR3 region: CSVPARGYEQYF. CDR3 DNA sequence: TGCAGCGTTCCTGCCAGGGGCTACGAGCAGTACTTC.

CDR3 protein: CASSVETMLDVYYGYTF. CDR3 sequence (DNA): TGTGCCAGCAGCGTCGAGACCATGCTGGACGTTTACTATGGCTACACCTTC. The chain is built from TRBV5-8 and TRBJ1-2; D remains ambiguous. This CDR3 is built from 17 residues. Germline assignment: CDR1 SGHTS and CDR2 YDEGEE. Trimming pared 4 bases from V and 3 bases from J, leaving 22 bases between. Full variable domain (remainder filled in from reference TRBV5-8 and TRBJ1-2): EAGVTQSPTHLIKTRGQQATLRCSPISGHTSVYWYQQALGLGLQFLLWYDEGEERNRGNFPPRFSGRQFPNYSSELNVNALELEDSALYLCASSVETMLDVYYGYTFGSGTRLTVV.

This clone was recorded only once. V usage is TRBV7-3 and J usage is TRBJ2-1; D assignment may be TRBD1 or TRBD2 (5 bases each). The ends were cut back, 2 bases at V and 6 bases at J, with 11 bases in the middle. Germline lookup yields CDR1 SGHTA and CDR2 FQGTGA. This CDR3 region has 14 residues. CDR3 protein: CASSLAGRGNEQFF. The DNA for the CDR3 is TGTGCCAGCAGCTTAGCAGGGAGAGGCAATGAGCAGTTCTTC.

With regard to this clone: Other nucleotide sequences from this sample produce the same CDR3. The chain links TRBV27 to TRBJ2-1; no clear D gene. The CDR3 spans 13 residues. The ends were cut back, 3 bases at V and 4 bases at J, with 7 bases in the middle. Germline V CDR1 and CDR2: MNHEY, SMNVEV (reference sequence). The chain's CDR3 is CASSFQGYNEQFF. The CDR3 DNA sequence: TGTGCCAGCAGTTTTCAAGGGTACAATGAGCAGTTCTTC.

The chain carries TRBV7-9 and TRBJ2-1; D may correspond to TRBD1 or TRBD2 (5 bases each). Trimming cost V 5 bases and J 4 bases, with 15 bases left between them. The CDR3 spans 15 residues. The V gene's germline CDR1 is SEHNR and CDR2 FQNEAQ (reference sequence). The CDR3 sequence is CASSTVWGRYNEQFF. The CDR3 bases are TGTGCCAGCAGCACCGTATGGGGACGGTACAATGAGCAGTTCTTC.

The V and J genes are TRBV5-6 and TRBJ1-1, with D possibly TRBD1 on 6 matching bases. Germline V gives CDR1 SGHDT, CDR2 YYEEEE. This CDR3 spans 12 amino acids. The ends were cut back, 4 bases at V and 5 bases at J, with 9 bases in the middle. The CDR3 coding sequence is TGTGCCAGCAGCCCAGGGGTTACTGAAGCTTTCTTT. Its translation is CASSPGVTEAFF.

The rearrangement uses TRBV27 and TRBJ2-5; 7 bases agree with TRBD2. This CDR3 has 18 amino acids. Germline CDR1 is MNHEY and CDR2 is SMNVEV (reference sequence). J gave up 2 bases and V 0 bases, and 12 bases lay outside the gene matches. The chain's CDR3 is CASSLSGIGGRAQETQYF. The CDR3, as DNA: TGTGCCAGCAGTTTATCGGGTATAGGCGGGAGAGCTCAAGAGACCCAGTACTTC.

This clone was observed a single time. This chain links TRBV4-1 with TRBJ2-2, with D perhaps being TRBD1 or TRBD2 (5 bases each). Germline CDR1 reads MGHRA; CDR2 reads YSYEKL. Trimming removed 0 bases from V and 6 bases from J, with 20 bases in between. The CDR3 sequence is 18 residues long. The CDR3 is CASSQDPKGWGLAGELFF. CDR3 DNA: TGCGCCAGCAGCCAAGACCCCAAGGGTTGGGGGTTGGCCGGGGAGCTGTTTTTT.

This clone was picked up one time. This chain links TRBV19 with TRBJ1-5; D is undetermined. The CDR3 contains 13 residues. Germline assignment: CDR1 LNHDA and CDR2 SQIVND (reference sequence). V gave up 8 bases and J gave up 2 bases, with 10 bases separating them. The DNA of the CDR3 is TGTGCCAGTTTGGCAACAGGCAATCAGCCCCAGCATTTT. This gives the protein CASLATGNQPQHF.

The V call is TRBV1, the J call TRBJ1-4. TRBV1 is a documented pseudogene. CDR3 length: 14 amino acids. In DNA, the CDR3 is TGCACCAGCAGCCAAGGCGGGGATTGTGAAAAACTGTTTTTT. Translation gives CTSSQGGDCEKLFF.

The rearrangement joins TRBV6-1 to TRBJ1-2; D remains unclear. Germline values: CDR1 MNHNS, CDR2 SASEGT. The CDR3 consists of 14 residues. The V end was cut by 5 bases, the J end by 2 bases, with 12 bases between. The DNA for the CDR3 is TGTGCCAGCAGTACCCTGACGGGCAACTATGGCTACACCTTC. Amino acids: CASSTLTGNYGYTF.